The 7 T cell receptor beta chains below all came from one sample that was sequenced in a study of shared clonotypes between healthy human individuals. As defined, naive CD8 cells were CD45RO-negative and positively selected for CCR7, with terminally differentiated effector memory CD45RA+ cells excluded. The data were produced by immunoSEQ multiplex PCR, yet TCRdb's version contains in-frame clones alone and is incomplete. The profile shows approximately 590,000 clones, just under 97% of them singletons. Input material: naive CD8+ T cells sorted from blood. These TCRs come from a young woman in good health.

As regards this clone: The sample holds other DNA sequences that translate to the same CDR3. The chain has TRBV19 and TRBJ1-5; possibly TRBD1 for D (5 bases). The V gene's germline CDR1 is LNHDA and CDR2 SQIVND (reference sequence). V dropped 2 bases and J dropped 1 base, with 6 bases sitting between them. The length of the CDR3 is 14 residues. This chain's CDR3 is CASSIRDSNQPQHF. CDR3 nucleotide sequence: TGTGCCAGTAGTATAAGGGACAGCAATCAGCCCCAGCATTTT.

This rearrangement joins TRBV27 to TRBJ1-2; D not certain. The germline V and J ends were trimmed by 5 bases and 6 bases, with 13 bases remaining between them. Looked up from germline, CDR1 is MNHEY and CDR2 is SMNVEV (reference sequence). The CDR3 is 13 residues long. The CDR3 region has the DNA TGTGCCAGCAGTACGAAGGGTCGACATGGCTACACCTTC. This translates into CASSTKGRHGYTF.

The chain employs TRBV28 and TRBJ2-1; tentatively, D is TRBD2 (6 bases). CDR3 length: 17 amino acids. The V gene lost 3 bases and the J gene lost 0 bases, with 15 bases spanning the gap. The germline CDR1 and CDR2 sequences are MDHEN and SYDVKM. DNA of the CDR3: TGTGCCAGCAGTTTTCGCATTCTAGCGAGCTCCTACAATGAGCAGTTCTTC. Translation gives CASSFRILASSYNEQFF.

The genes are TRBV27 and TRBJ2-7; D gene uncertain. Trimming pared 4 bases from V and 2 bases from J, leaving 12 bases between. CDR1 is MNHEY, CDR2 SMNVEV, per germline (reference sequence). This CDR3 has 14 residues. CDR3 nucleotide sequence: TGTGCCAGCAGTTGGACCGCCGACCCCTACGAGCAGTACTTC. This codes for CASSWTADPYEQYF.

The rearrangement joins TRBV15 to TRBJ2-7, with unresolved D. Germline loops: CDR1 LNHNV, CDR2 YYDKDF (reference sequence). CDR3 length: 14 residues. Trimming took off 1 base at V and 6 bases at J, with 13 bases between the two ends. DNA for the CDR3: TGTGCCACCAGCAGAGCTCCTAACCCATCCGAGCAGTACTTC. Protein: CATSRAPNPSEQYF.

The chain employs TRBV11-2 and TRBJ2-1; 7 bases are shared with TRBD2. This CDR3 spans 17 amino acids. V trimming: 5 bases; J trimming: 1 base; junction bases outside the gene matches: 11. Germline lookup yields CDR1 SGHAT and CDR2 FQNNGV. For the CDR3, the DNA is TGTGCCAGCAGCCGCCCGCCACGCGGGAGTTCCTACAATGAGCAGTTCTTC. Translated: CASSRPPRGSSYNEQFF.

The V and J genes are TRBV27 and TRBJ1-1; 8 nucleotides line up with TRBD1. The CDR3 loop spans 12 amino acids. In germline, CDR1 is MNHEY, CDR2 SMNVEV (reference sequence). Trimming cost V 6 bases and J 10 bases; bases outside gene matches: 7. CDR3 DNA: TGTGCCAGCAGCGGACAGGGTTTAGGAGCTTTCTTT. It codes for CASSGQGLGAFF.